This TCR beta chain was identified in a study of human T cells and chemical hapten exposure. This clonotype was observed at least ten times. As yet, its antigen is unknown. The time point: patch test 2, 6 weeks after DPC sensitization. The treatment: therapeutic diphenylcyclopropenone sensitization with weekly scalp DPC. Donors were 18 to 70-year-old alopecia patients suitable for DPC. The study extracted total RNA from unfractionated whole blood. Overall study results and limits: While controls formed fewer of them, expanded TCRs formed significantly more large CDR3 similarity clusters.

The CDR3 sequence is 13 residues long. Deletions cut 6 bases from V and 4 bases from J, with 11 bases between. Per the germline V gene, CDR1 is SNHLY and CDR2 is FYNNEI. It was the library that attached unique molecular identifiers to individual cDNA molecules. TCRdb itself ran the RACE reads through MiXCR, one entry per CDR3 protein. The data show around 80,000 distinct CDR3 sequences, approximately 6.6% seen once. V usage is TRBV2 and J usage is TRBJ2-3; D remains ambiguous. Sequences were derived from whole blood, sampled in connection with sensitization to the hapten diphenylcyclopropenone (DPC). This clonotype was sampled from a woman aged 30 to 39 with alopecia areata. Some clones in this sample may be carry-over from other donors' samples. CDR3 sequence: CASRRDQSDTQYF. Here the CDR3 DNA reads TGTGCCAGCAGGAGAGATCAGTCAGATACGCAGTATTTT.